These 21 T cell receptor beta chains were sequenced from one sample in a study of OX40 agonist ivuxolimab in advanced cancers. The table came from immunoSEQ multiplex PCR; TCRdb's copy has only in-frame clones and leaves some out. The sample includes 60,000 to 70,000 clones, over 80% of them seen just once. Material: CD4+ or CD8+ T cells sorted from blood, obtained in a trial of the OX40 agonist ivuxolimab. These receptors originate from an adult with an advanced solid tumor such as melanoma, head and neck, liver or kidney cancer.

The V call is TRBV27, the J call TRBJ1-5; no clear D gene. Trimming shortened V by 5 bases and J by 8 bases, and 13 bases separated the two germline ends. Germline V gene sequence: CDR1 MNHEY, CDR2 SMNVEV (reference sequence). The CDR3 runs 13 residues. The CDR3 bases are TGTGCCAGCAGTCTAGGCTCTAGGGAGCCCCAGCATTTT. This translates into CASSLGSREPQHF.

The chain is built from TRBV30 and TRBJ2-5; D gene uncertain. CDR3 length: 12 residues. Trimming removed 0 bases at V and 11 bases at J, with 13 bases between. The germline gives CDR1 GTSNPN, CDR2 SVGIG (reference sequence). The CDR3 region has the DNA TGTGCCTGGAGTGTGCAGGTGGAAGAGCAGTACTTC. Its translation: CAWSVQVEEQYF.

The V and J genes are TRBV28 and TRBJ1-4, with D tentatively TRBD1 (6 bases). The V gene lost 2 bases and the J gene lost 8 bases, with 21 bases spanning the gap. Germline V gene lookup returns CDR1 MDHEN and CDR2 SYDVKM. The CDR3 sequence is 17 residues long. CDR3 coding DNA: TGTGCCAGCAGTTTAAGGGGACCGGGGACAAGGAGAGAAAAACTGTTTTTT. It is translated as CASSLRGPGTRREKLFF.

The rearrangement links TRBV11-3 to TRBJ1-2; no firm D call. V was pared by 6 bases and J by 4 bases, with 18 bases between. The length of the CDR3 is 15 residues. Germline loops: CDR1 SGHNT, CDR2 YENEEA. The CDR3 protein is CASSRFFEPRYGYTF. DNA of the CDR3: TGTGCCAGCAGTAGGTTTTTCGAGCCTCGCTATGGCTACACCTTC.

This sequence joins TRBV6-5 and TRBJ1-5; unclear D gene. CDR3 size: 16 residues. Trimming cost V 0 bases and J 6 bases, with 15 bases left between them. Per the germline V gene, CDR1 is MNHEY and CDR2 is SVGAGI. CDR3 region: CASSYSRPNVGQPQHF. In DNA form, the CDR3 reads TGTGCCAGCAGTTACTCTCGGCCCAACGTGGGTCAGCCCCAGCATTTT.

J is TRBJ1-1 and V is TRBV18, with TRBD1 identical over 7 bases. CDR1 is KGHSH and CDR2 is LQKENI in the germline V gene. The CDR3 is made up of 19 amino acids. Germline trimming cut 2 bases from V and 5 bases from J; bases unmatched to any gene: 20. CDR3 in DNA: TGTGCCAGCTCACCAAATAGACGAGGGACAGTTGCCCAGAGGACTGAAGCTTTCTTT. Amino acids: CASSPNRRGTVAQRTEAFF.

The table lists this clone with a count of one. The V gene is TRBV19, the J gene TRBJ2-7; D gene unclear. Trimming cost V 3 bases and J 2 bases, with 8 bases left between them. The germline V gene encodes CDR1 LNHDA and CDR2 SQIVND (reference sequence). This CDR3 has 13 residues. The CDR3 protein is CASSIVPTYEQYF. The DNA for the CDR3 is TGTGCCAGTAGTATTGTGCCTACCTACGAGCAGTACTTC.

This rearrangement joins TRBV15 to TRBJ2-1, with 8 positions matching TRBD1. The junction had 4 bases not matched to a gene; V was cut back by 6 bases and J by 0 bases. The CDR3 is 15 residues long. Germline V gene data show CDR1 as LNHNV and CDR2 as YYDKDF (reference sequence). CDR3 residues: CATRTTGDSYNEQFF. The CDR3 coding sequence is TGTGCCACCAGAACGACAGGGGACTCCTACAATGAGCAGTTCTTC.

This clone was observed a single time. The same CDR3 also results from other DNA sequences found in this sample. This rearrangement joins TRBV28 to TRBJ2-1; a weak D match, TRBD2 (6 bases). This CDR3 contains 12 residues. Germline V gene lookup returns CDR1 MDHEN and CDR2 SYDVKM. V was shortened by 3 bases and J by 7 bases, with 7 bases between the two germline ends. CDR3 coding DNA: TGTGCCAGCAGTTTGGCGGGGAATGAGCAGTTCTTC. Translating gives CASSLAGNEQFF.

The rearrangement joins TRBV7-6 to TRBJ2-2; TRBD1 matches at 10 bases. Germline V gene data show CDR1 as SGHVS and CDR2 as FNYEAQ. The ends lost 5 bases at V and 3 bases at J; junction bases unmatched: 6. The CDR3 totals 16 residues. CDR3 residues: CASSRQGAVDTGELFF. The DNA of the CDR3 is TGTGCCAGCAGCCGACAGGGGGCAGTCGACACCGGGGAGCTGTTTTTT.

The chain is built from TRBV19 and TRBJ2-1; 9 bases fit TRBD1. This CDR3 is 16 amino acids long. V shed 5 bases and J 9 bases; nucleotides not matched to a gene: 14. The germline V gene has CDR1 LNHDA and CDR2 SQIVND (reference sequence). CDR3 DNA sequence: TGTGCCAGTAGTGCCGGCCGGGGACAGGGAAGGGGTGAGCAGTTCTTC. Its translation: CASSAGRGQGRGEQFF.

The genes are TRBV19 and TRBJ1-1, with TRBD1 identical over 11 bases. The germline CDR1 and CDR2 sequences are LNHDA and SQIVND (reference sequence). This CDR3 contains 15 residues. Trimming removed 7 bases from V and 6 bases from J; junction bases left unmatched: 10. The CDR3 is CASIIGTGGVAEAFF. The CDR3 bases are TGTGCCAGTATAATTGGGACAGGGGGAGTGGCTGAAGCTTTCTTT. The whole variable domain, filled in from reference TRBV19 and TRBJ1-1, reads DGGITQSPKYLFRKEGQNVTLSCEQNLNHDAMYWYRQDPGQGLRLIYYSQIVNDFQKGDIAEGYSVSREKKESFPLTVTSAQKNPTAFYLCASIIGTGGVAEAFFGQGTRLTVV.

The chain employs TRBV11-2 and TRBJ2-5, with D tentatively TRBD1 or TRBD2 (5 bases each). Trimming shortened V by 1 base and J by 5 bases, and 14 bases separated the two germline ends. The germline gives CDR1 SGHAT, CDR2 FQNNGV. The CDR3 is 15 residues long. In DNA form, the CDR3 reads TGTGCCAGCAGCTTAGGGCCGGGGCCTGAGGAGACCCAGTACTTC. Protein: CASSLGPGPEETQYF.

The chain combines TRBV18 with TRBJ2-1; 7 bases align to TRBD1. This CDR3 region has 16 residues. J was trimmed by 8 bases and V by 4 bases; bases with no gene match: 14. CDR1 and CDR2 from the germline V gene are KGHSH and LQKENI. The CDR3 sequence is CASSLQGLASPDEQFF. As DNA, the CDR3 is TGTGCCAGCTCACTACAGGGGCTCGCTAGCCCCGATGAGCAGTTCTTC. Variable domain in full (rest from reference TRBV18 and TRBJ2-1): NAGVMQNPRHLVRRRGQEARLRCSPMKGHSHVYWYRQLPEEGLKFMVYLQKENIIDESGMPKERFSAEFPKEGPSILRIQQVVRGDSAAYFCASSLQGLASPDEQFFGPGTRLTVL.

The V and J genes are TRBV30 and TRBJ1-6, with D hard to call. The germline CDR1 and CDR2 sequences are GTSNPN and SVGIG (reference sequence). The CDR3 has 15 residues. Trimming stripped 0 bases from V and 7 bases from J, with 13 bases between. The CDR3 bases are TGTGCCTGGAGTGTTGGGAGACGGGAAAATTCACCCCTCCACTTT. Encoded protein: CAWSVGRRENSPLHF.

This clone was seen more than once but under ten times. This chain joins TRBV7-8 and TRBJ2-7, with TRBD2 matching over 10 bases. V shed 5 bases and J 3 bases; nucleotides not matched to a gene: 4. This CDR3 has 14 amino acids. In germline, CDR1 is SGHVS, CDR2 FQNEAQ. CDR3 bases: TGTGCCAGCAGCCAACGGACTAGCGGCTACGAGCAGTACTTC. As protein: CASSQRTSGYEQYF.

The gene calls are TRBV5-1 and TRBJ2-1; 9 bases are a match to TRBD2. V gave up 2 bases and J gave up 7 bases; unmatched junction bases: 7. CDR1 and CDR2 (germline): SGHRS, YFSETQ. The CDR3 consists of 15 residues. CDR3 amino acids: CASSFTGTSLNEQFF. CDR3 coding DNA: TGCGCCAGCAGCTTCACCGGGACTAGCTTGAATGAGCAGTTCTTC.

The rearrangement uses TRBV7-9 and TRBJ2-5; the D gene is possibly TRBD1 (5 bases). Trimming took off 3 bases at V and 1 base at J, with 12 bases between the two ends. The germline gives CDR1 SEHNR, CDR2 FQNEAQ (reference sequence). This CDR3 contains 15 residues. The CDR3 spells CASSLAGIVQETQYF. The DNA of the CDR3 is TGTGCCAGCAGCTTGGCAGGGATAGTCCAAGAGACCCAGTACTTC.

The CDR3 spells CASSTPARGVYEQYF. The DNA of the CDR3 is TGTGCCAGCAGTACACCCGCAAGGGGGGTATACGAGCAGTACTTC. The chain employs TRBV27 and TRBJ2-7; D tentatively fits TRBD1 or TRBD2 (6 bases each). The CDR3 extends over 15 amino acids. V lost 5 bases to trimming and J lost 4 bases, with 18 bases between them. Germline-derived CDR1 and CDR2 are MNHEY and SMNVEV (reference sequence).

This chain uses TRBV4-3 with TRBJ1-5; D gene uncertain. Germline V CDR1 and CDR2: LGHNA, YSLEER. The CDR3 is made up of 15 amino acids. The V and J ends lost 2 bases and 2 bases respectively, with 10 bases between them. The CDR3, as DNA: TGCGCCAGCAGCCAATTTCGGGGAGGCAATCAGCCCCAGCATTTT. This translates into CASSQFRGGNQPQHF.

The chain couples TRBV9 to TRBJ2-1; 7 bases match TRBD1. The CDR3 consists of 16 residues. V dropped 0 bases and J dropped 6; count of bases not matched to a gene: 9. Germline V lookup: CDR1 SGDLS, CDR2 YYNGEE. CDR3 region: CASSVATGPLGNEQFF. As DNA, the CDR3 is TGTGCCAGCAGCGTAGCGACAGGGCCCTTAGGCAATGAGCAGTTCTTC.